One and the same sample provided the 31 T cell receptor beta chains below, sequenced in a study of cytomegalovirus exposure and HLA in healthy donors. The PCR ran on 60 Vbeta and 13 Jbeta primers. The repertoire was sequenced with immunoSEQ multiplex PCR; TCRdb's copy has only in-frame clones and lacks some. The table shows approximately 97,000 clones, with roughly 60% occurring only once. Specimen: PBMCs. These receptors all stem from a human donor in good health.

This clone was counted between two and nine times. The J gene is TRBJ2-3, the V gene TRBV4-1; TRBD1 matches 7 bases. From germline, CDR1 is MGHRA and CDR2 YSYEKL. This CDR3 spans 19 amino acids. Germline trimming cut 1 base from V and 3 bases from J; bases unmatched to any gene: 16. In DNA, the CDR3 is TGCGCCAGCAGCCAAGTCCTAGTAATAGGACAGGTGCCAACAGATACGCAGTATTTT. It specifies CASSQVLVIGQVPTDTQYF.

As regards this clone: Additional DNA sequences in this sample encode the identical CDR3. The chain has TRBV28 and TRBJ2-7; no definite D call. V was clipped by 6 bases and J by 4 bases, with 13 bases between them. The germline CDR1 and CDR2 sequences are MDHEN and SYDVKM. This CDR3 is built from 13 residues. The CDR3 DNA sequence: TGTGCCAGCAGGCCATCCGGAGTTTACGAGCAGTACTTC. The encoded protein is CASRPSGVYEQYF.

This clone was counted a few times. V usage is TRBV4-1 and J usage is TRBJ2-7; tentatively, D is TRBD1 (6 bases). This CDR3 spans 17 amino acids. V was shortened by 1 base and J by 3 bases, with 19 bases between the two germline ends. Germline V gives CDR1 MGHRA, CDR2 YSYEKL. CDR3 amino acids: CASSQVSSDSYGYEQYF. The CDR3 DNA is TGCGCCAGCAGCCAAGTTTCCTCGGACAGCTACGGCTACGAGCAGTACTTC.

This clone occurred a few times. The genes are TRBV6-1 and TRBJ1-1, with D uncertain. Trimming cost V 6 bases and J 11 bases, with 16 bases left between them. Germline V gives CDR1 MNHNS, CDR2 SASEGT. CDR3 size: 12 residues. Here the CDR3 reads CASSVFDGRAFF. DNA of the CDR3: TGTGCCAGCAGCGTCTTTGACGGCAGGGCTTTCTTT.

The chain links TRBV19 to TRBJ2-3; 7 bases map to TRBD1. The CDR3 runs 13 residues. CDR1 and CDR2 (germline): LNHDA, SQIVND (reference sequence). J gave up 8 bases and V 4 bases, and 6 bases lay outside the gene matches. The CDR3 bases are TGTGCCAGTAGTACCAGACAGGGCGGTACGCAGTATTTT. Protein: CASSTRQGGTQYF. Drawing the rest from reference TRBV19 and TRBJ2-3, the complete variable domain is DGGITQSPKYLFRKEGQNVTLSCEQNLNHDAMYWYRQDPGQGLRLIYYSQIVNDFQKGDIAEGYSVSREKKESFPLTVTSAQKNPTAFYLCASSTRQGGTQYFGPGTRLTVL.

The chain recombines TRBV6-5 with TRBJ1-5; D is perhaps TRBD1 (5 bases). In germline, CDR1 is MNHEY, CDR2 SVGAGI. The CDR3 spans 13 residues. V lost 6 bases to trimming and J lost 0 bases, with 6 bases between them. The DNA for the CDR3 is TGTGCCAGCAGGGGGGGTAGCAATCAGCCCCAGCATTTT. Translating gives CASRGGSNQPQHF.

The V and J genes are TRBV5-1 and TRBJ2-7; 10 positions agree with TRBD1. The CDR3 runs to 13 residues. The V gene end was trimmed by 2 bases and the J gene end by 6 bases; junction bases not matched to a gene: 2. CDR1 is SGHRS, CDR2 YFSETQ, per germline. CDR3 sequence (DNA): TGCGCCAGCAGCTTAGGACAGGGGGGCGAGCAGTACTTC. Encoded protein: CASSLGQGGEQYF.

As to this clone: The junction shows a germline mismatch at one end, possibly a read error. This rearrangement joins TRBV7-9 to TRBJ2-7, with 8 bases aligning to TRBD2. The CDR3 runs 15 residues. Per germline, CDR1 SEHNR and CDR2 FQNEAQ (reference sequence). The CDR3 bases are TGTTCCAGCAGCTTAGGTCGGGGGGGCATGGGGGAGCAGTACTTC. This sequence encodes CSSSLGRGGMGEQYF.

The V call is TRBV5-3, the J call TRBJ2-7; 7 bases fit TRBD1. TRBV5-3 is reported as an ORF; its role is uncertain. V dropped 5 bases and J dropped 2; count of bases not matched to a gene: 4. The CDR3 spans 13 residues. CDR3 region: CARSRDSPYEQYF. The CDR3 DNA reads as TGTGCCAGAAGTCGGGACAGCCCCTACGAGCAGTACTTC.

There are a few counts of this clone. The rearrangement uses TRBV19 and TRBJ2-7; 8 positions match TRBD2. V was clipped by 1 base and J by 2 bases; unmatched bases: 4. Germline V gives CDR1 LNHDA, CDR2 SQIVND (reference sequence). The CDR3 has 15 residues. CDR3: CASSIGSGATYEQYF. CDR3 sequence (DNA): TGTGCCAGTAGTATAGGTAGCGGGGCCACCTACGAGCAGTACTTC.

The V and J genes are TRBV27 and TRBJ2-5; a possible D gene is TRBD2 (6 bases). The CDR3 contains 16 residues. Germline lookup yields CDR1 MNHEY and CDR2 SMNVEV (reference sequence). Trimming stripped 6 bases from V and 0 bases from J, with 17 bases between. The CDR3 DNA is TGTGCCAGCAGACTAGACTCCCGGGAGCACCAAGAGACCCAGTACTTC. It codes for CASRLDSREHQETQYF.

The chain is built from TRBV5-6 and TRBJ2-1; 8 bases agree with TRBD1. J lost 0 bases, V lost 5 bases, and 7 bases had no gene match. Germline V CDR1 and CDR2: SGHDT, YYEEEE. The CDR3 is made up of 16 amino acids. CDR3 protein: CASSHGTGPSYNEQFF. DNA for the CDR3: TGTGCCAGCAGTCATGGGACAGGTCCCTCCTACAATGAGCAGTTCTTC.

The chain is built from TRBV5-1 and TRBJ2-7; 9 bases match TRBD1. V was pared by 4 bases and J by 1 base, with 9 bases of the junction left unmatched. The CDR3 has 16 amino acids. Germline V CDR1 and CDR2: SGHRS, YFSETQ. CDR3 DNA sequence: TGCGCCAGCAGCAGCAAACAGGGGGCGGTATCCTACGAGCAGTACTTC. Translating it yields CASSSKQGAVSYEQYF.

The chain employs TRBV14 and TRBJ1-4; D gene uncertain. The CDR3 is 16 residues long. Germline V gene data show CDR1 as SGHDN and CDR2 as FVKESK. Trimming removed 0 bases at V and 6 bases at J, with 14 bases between. CDR3 sequence: CASSQDSATGYEKLFF. The CDR3 DNA follows: TGTGCCAGCAGCCAAGATTCGGCAACGGGTTATGAAAAACTGTTTTTT.

This chain joins TRBV18 and TRBJ2-7; unclear D gene. Germline CDR1 KGHSH, CDR2 LQKENI. The CDR3 extends over 14 amino acids. V was trimmed by 2 bases and J by 5 bases, leaving 13 bases between them. The CDR3 reads CASSPSPSSHEQYF. CDR3 in DNA: TGTGCCAGCTCACCATCCCCATCTAGTCACGAGCAGTACTTC.

This rearrangement joins TRBV5-1 to TRBJ2-7; 10 bases map to TRBD1. The CDR3 contains 15 residues. The germline V gene encodes CDR1 SGHRS and CDR2 YFSETQ. Trimming took 1 base from V and 5 from J; bases not matched to a gene: 6. The CDR3 loop reads CASSLRGQGRDEQYF. CDR3 DNA sequence: TGCGCCAGCAGCTTGAGGGGACAGGGGAGGGACGAGCAGTACTTC. The full variable domain, in which reference TRBV5-1 and TRBJ2-7 provide the parts outside the CDR3, is KAGVTQTPRYLIKTRGQQVTLSCSPISGHRSVSWYQQTPGQGLQFLFEYFSETQRNKGNFPGRFSGRQFSNSRSEMNVSTLELGDSALYLCASSLRGQGRDEQYFGPGTRLTVT.

This rearrangement joins TRBV19 to TRBJ2-1, with TRBD1 identical over 10 bases. V was pared by 1 base and J by 7 bases, with 4 bases of the junction left unmatched. Germline CDR1 LNHDA, CDR2 SQIVND (reference sequence). The CDR3 has 15 amino acids. The CDR3 loop reads CASSIGTGGLNEQFF. The CDR3 coding sequence is TGTGCCAGTAGTATAGGGACAGGGGGACTGAATGAGCAGTTCTTC.

This rearrangement joins TRBV7-8 to TRBJ2-1; D is perhaps TRBD1 (6 bases). Trimming left V 1 base short and J 15 bases short, with 13 bases between. The germline gives CDR1 SGHVS, CDR2 FQNEAQ. The CDR3 extends over 12 amino acids. The CDR3 region is CASSLGGGVGFF. CDR3 DNA: TGTGCCAGCAGCTTAGGAGGGGGTGTCGGGTTCTTC.

V and J are TRBV6-1 and TRBJ2-3; 7 bases are shared with TRBD1. This CDR3 is built from 14 residues. CDR1 and CDR2 from the germline V gene are MNHNS and SASEGT. V gave up 6 bases and J gave up 3 bases; unmatched junction bases: 6. The CDR3 is CASREPGQTDTQYF. The CDR3 region has the DNA TGTGCCAGCAGAGAGCCGGGACAGACAGATACGCAGTATTTT.

As regards this clone: A junction end diverges from the germline sequence, so it may reflect a read error. Other nucleotide sequences in the sample specify the same CDR3. The chain links TRBV25-1 to TRBJ2-2; possible D gene TRBD1, 6 bases. Per the germline V gene, CDR1 is MGHDK and CDR2 is SYGVNS. The CDR3 has 14 amino acids. The CDR3 coding sequence is TGTGCCAGCAGTGACCGACAGGACACTGGGGAGCTGTTTTTT. Translation gives CASSDRQDTGELFF. The whole variable domain, filled in from reference TRBV25-1 and TRBJ2-2, reads EADIYQTPRYLVIGTGKKITLECSQTMGHDKMYWYQQDPGMELHLIHYSYGVNSTEKGDLSSESTVSRIRTEHFPLTLESARPSHTSQYLCASSDRQDTGELFFGEGSRLTVL.

The chain recombines TRBV6-6 with TRBJ2-7; D is unresolved. V dropped 6 bases and J dropped 1 base, with 10 bases sitting between them. Germline CDR1 is MNHNY and CDR2 is SVGAGI (reference sequence). CDR3 length equals 13 residues. DNA for the CDR3: TGTGCCAGCAGCCCACCAGGATCCTACGAGCAGTACTTC. This gives the protein CASSPPGSYEQYF.

V and J are TRBV11-2 and TRBJ2-3, with D unclear. This CDR3 contains 16 residues. Trimming left V 0 bases short and J 1 base short, with 11 bases between. CDR1 and CDR2 from the germline V gene are SGHAT and FQNNGV. The CDR3 protein is CASSLELLQRTDTQYF. CDR3 bases: TGTGCCAGCAGCTTAGAACTACTACAACGCACAGATACGCAGTATTTT.

The chain recombines TRBV2 with TRBJ1-4; 8 bases line up with TRBD1. There are 15 residues in the CDR3. CDR1 SNHLY and CDR2 FYNNEI come from the germline V gene. V was pared by 5 bases and J by 8 bases, with 10 bases of the junction left unmatched. CDR3 coding DNA: TGTGCCAGCAGTCGACAGGGGTTAGGATCGGAAAAACTGTTTTTT. Translation: CASSRQGLGSEKLFF.

Only a few counts were recorded for this clone. The chain carries TRBV5-4 and TRBJ2-7; 7 bases are a match to TRBD1. V shed 2 bases and J 0 bases; nucleotides not matched to a gene: 2. CDR3 length: 14 residues. Germline CDR1 SGHNT, CDR2 YYREEE (reference sequence). CDR3: CASSFSGGSYEQYF. The CDR3 DNA is TGTGCCAGCAGCTTTTCAGGGGGCTCCTACGAGCAGTACTTC.

This chain uses TRBV2 with TRBJ1-5; weak D call: TRBD1 (5 bases). Germline V CDR1 and CDR2: SNHLY, FYNNEI. V lost 1 base and J lost 3, with 10 bases in between. This CDR3 region has 15 residues. CDR3 residues: CASSEGQTDNQPQHF. Written as DNA, the CDR3 is TGTGCCAGCAGTGAAGGACAGACAGACAATCAGCCCCAGCATTTT.

The V call is TRBV11-2, the J call TRBJ2-7; 7 nucleotides align to TRBD1. Looked up from germline, CDR1 is SGHAT and CDR2 is FQNNGV. The CDR3 runs to 14 residues. V shed 5 bases, J shed 5 bases, and the junction held 9 bases outside the gene matches. CDR3 in DNA: TGTGCCAGCAGCCGCAACAGGGGTCTCGACGAGCAGTACTTC. Amino acid sequence: CASSRNRGLDEQYF.

This chain joins TRBV21-1 and TRBJ2-5; the table calls TRBD1, which could not be checked here. Near its end, the DNA agrees better with TRBJ2-7, so the J call may be wrong. TRBV21-1 is marked as a pseudogene. This CDR3 contains 15 residues. Here the CDR3 reads CASSDGTMSNYEQYF. CDR3 nucleotide sequence: TGTGCCAGCAGCGACGGGACAATGAGTAACTACGAGCAGTACTTC.

V and J are TRBV5-1 and TRBJ1-4, with TRBD1 identical over 7 bases. This CDR3 contains 15 residues. CDR1 SGHRS and CDR2 YFSETQ come from the germline V gene. V lost 1 base, J lost 4 bases, and 4 bases stayed unmatched. The CDR3 loop is CASSLQGQLNEKLFF. The CDR3 nucleotides are TGCGCCAGCAGCTTGCAGGGACAGCTTAATGAAAAACTGTTTTTT.

The chain employs TRBV7-7 and TRBJ2-1; 8 bases map to TRBD2. V was clipped by 1 base and J by 5 bases; unmatched bases: 4. Looked up from germline, CDR1 is SSHAT and CDR2 is FNYEAQ (reference sequence). CDR3 length: 15 amino acids. In DNA, the CDR3 is TGTGCCAGCAGCTTAGTGGTAGCGGGACACAATGAGCAGTTCTTC. Its protein product is CASSLVVAGHNEQFF.

V is TRBV7-2 and J is TRBJ2-1; D not resolved. The CDR3 totals 11 residues. The germline CDR1 and CDR2 sequences are SGHTA and FQGNSA. Between the trimmed V and J ends, which lost 5 bases and 9 bases, there was a span of 8 bases. The CDR3 DNA reads as TGTGCCAGCAGCCATGTCGGTGAGCAGTTCTTC. Protein product: CASSHVGEQFF.

The gene calls are TRBV14 and TRBJ2-5, with 7 bases lining up with TRBD2. The J segment lost 12 bases and the V segment lost 6 bases, leaving 1 base of the junction unmatched. This CDR3 comprises 9 residues. Germline V gene lookup returns CDR1 SGHDN and CDR2 FVKESK. CDR3 loop: CASRGGEYF. DNA for the CDR3: TGTGCCAGCAGGGGGGGGGAGTACTTC. Full variable domain (outside the CDR3, taken from reference TRBV14 and TRBJ2-5): EAGVTQFPSHSVIEKGQTVTLRCDPISGHDNLYWYRRVMGKEIKFLLHFVKESKQDESGMPNNRFLAERTGGTYSTLKVQPAELEDSGVYFCASRGGEYFGPGTRLLVL.